The 11 T cell receptor beta chains in this list originate from one sample, sequenced in a study of STAT5B mutations in CD4+ large granular lymphocyte leukemia. The protocol was immunoSEQ multiplex PCR, while the TCRdb copy is restricted to in-frame clones and leaves out a portion. The table lists fewer than 30,000 clones, around 78% of them singletons. Sequencing was performed on CD4+ T cells from blood buffy coats. These TCRs come from a human donor in good health.

This clone has more than one count but fewer than ten. The chain recombines TRBV7-9 with TRBJ1-4, with 8 bases identical to TRBD1. The CDR3 length is 14 residues. The germline CDR1 and CDR2 sequences are SEHNR and FQNEAQ (reference sequence). The J segment lost 7 bases and the V segment lost 6 bases, leaving 7 bases of the junction unmatched. CDR3 DNA: TGTGCCAGCAGTTTTTATGGACAGGGTGAAAAACTGTTTTTT. Translating gives CASSFYGQGEKLFF.

V gene TRBV27 combines with J gene TRBJ1-6; TRBD1 is a possible D gene (5 bases). This CDR3 comprises 18 residues. V lost 3 bases and J 9 bases, leaving 24 bases between the germline ends. CDR1 and CDR2 from the germline V gene are MNHEY and SMNVEV (reference sequence). CDR3 residues: CASSFGQGDSGGGSPLHF. As DNA, the CDR3 is TGTGCCAGCAGTTTTGGTCAGGGCGATAGTGGGGGGGGTTCACCCCTCCACTTT.

The rearrangement links TRBV27 to TRBJ2-7; D possibly uses TRBD1 or TRBD2 (5 bases each). Germline CDR1 is MNHEY and CDR2 is SMNVEV (reference sequence). Trimming shortened V by 6 bases and J by 3 bases, and 21 bases separated the two germline ends. This CDR3 contains 16 residues. CDR3 sequence: CASSNLPGQGVYEQYF. DNA of the CDR3: TGTGCCAGCAGCAACCTCCCGGGGCAGGGAGTCTACGAGCAGTACTTC.

The chain links TRBV10-3 to TRBJ1-1; TRBD1 matches 8 bases. Unmatched junction bases numbered 7, after V lost 6 bases and J lost 1 base. The CDR3 loop spans 15 amino acids. Germline loops: CDR1 ENHRY, CDR2 SYGVKD. The CDR3 region has the DNA TGTGCCATCAGACCGACAGGGGTCCCGAACACTGAAGCTTTCTTT. Amino acids: CAIRPTGVPNTEAFF.

V usage is TRBV7-2 and J usage is TRBJ1-4; the D is unclear. Deletions cut 5 bases from V and 7 bases from J, with 14 bases between. The germline gives CDR1 SGHTA, CDR2 FQGNSA. The CDR3 extends over 14 amino acids. The CDR3 sequence is CASSLAGEGEKLFF. The CDR3 bases are TGTGCCAGCAGCCTCGCCGGGGAGGGTGAAAAACTGTTTTTT. Full variable domain (remainder filled in from reference TRBV7-2 and TRBJ1-4): GAGVSQSPSNKVTEKGKDVELRCDPISGHTALYWYRQSLGQGLEFLIYFQGNSAPDKSGLPSDRFSAERTGGSVSTLTIQRTQQEDSAVYLCASSLAGEGEKLFFGSGTQLSVL.

This clone was seen a few times. V gene TRBV20-1 combines with J gene TRBJ1-1, with a tentative D call TRBD1 (5 bases). Germline V gives CDR1 DFQATT, CDR2 SNEGSKA (reference sequence). The length of the CDR3 is 11 residues. V shed 6 bases and J shed 11 bases, with 16 bases lying between them. This chain's CDR3 is CSAGDGLGAFF. In DNA form, the CDR3 reads TGCAGTGCAGGGGACGGTCTAGGCGCTTTCTTT.

The chain has TRBV28 and TRBJ1-2, with 9 bases fitting TRBD1. J lost 10 bases, V lost 3 bases, and 3 bases had no gene match. There are 12 residues in the CDR3. Germline CDR1 reads MDHEN; CDR2 reads SYDVKM. This CDR3 reads CASSLGQGFYTF. The CDR3 nucleotides are TGTGCCAGCAGTTTGGGACAGGGATTCTACACCTTC.

The CDR3, as DNA: TGTGCCAGCAGCTCCCCACACCTACAGGGGATTTCCTATAATTCACCCCTCCACTTT. Translating gives CASSSPHLQGISYNSPLHF. The rearrangement links TRBV7-8 to TRBJ1-6, with 7 bases identical to TRBD1. Germline values: CDR1 SGHVS, CDR2 FQNEAQ. J gave up 1 base and V 4 bases, and 13 bases lay outside the gene matches. The CDR3 sequence is 19 residues long.

The chain combines TRBV4-1 with TRBJ1-1, with 9 bases matching TRBD1. The CDR3 extends over 13 amino acids. The V gene end was trimmed by 4 bases and the J gene end by 7 bases; junction bases not matched to a gene: 4. CDR1 and CDR2 (germline): MGHRA, YSYEKL. CDR3 residues: CASSLDRGLEAFF. CDR3 DNA: TGCGCCAGCAGCCTGGACAGGGGACTTGAAGCTTTCTTT.

This clone was seen more than once but under ten times. This chain joins TRBV29-1 and TRBJ1-2; 8 nucleotides agree with TRBD1. V gave up 4 bases and J gave up 8 bases; unmatched junction bases: 6. The CDR3 length is 12 residues. In germline, CDR1 is SQVTM, CDR2 ANQGSEA. The CDR3 protein is CSVVGQDLGYTF. In nucleotides, the CDR3 is TGCAGCGTTGTGGGACAGGATTTGGGCTACACCTTC. Full variable domain (outside the CDR3, taken from reference TRBV29-1 and TRBJ1-2): SAVISQKPSRDICQRGTSLTIQCQVDSQVTMMFWYRQQPGQSLTLIATANQGSEATYESGFVIDKFPISRPNLTFSTLTVSNMSPEDSSIYLCSVVGQDLGYTFGSGTRLTVV.

This chain connects TRBV7-9 to TRBJ1-1, with a possible D match to TRBD1 (5 bases). Germline CDR1 is SEHNR and CDR2 is FQNEAQ (reference sequence). This CDR3 has 14 amino acids. Trimming shortened V by 1 base and J by 1 base, and 7 bases separated the two germline ends. The CDR3 region is CASSLVGGNTEAFF. The CDR3 nucleotides read TGTGCCAGCAGCTTAGTGGGGGGGAACACTGAAGCTTTCTTT.